The 28 T cell receptor beta chains below all came from one sample that was sequenced in a study of early T cells in non-severe SARS-CoV-2 infection. TCRdb reprocessed the 5' RACE reads with MiXCR, giving one entry per CDR3 protein. The sample records about 50,000 distinct CDR3 sequences, 10% to 13% being singletons. The sample consisted of whole blood. Every receptor here comes from an adult who was a healthcare worker with PCR-confirmed SARS-CoV-2 infection or an uninfected control (not recorded which).

The table lists this clonotype with many counts. V usage is TRBV11-1 and J usage is TRBJ2-7, with D perhaps assigned TRBD1 or TRBD2 (5 bases each). The V gene's germline CDR1 is SGHAT and CDR2 FQDESV (reference sequence). The CDR3 has 15 residues. Deletions cut 4 bases from V and 2 bases from J, with 15 bases between. DNA of the CDR3: TGTGCCAGCAGCTGGACCGGGACGGAACCCTACGAGCAGTACTTC. Translation: CASSWTGTEPYEQYF.

This clonotype was detected ten times or more. V gene TRBV27 combines with J gene TRBJ2-1; a possible D gene is TRBD1 (5 bases). Germline V gives CDR1 MNHEY, CDR2 SMNVEV (reference sequence). The V and J ends lost 2 bases and 6 bases respectively, with 8 bases between them. This CDR3 comprises 13 residues. The CDR3 spells CASSLQGTNEQFF. CDR3 DNA sequence: TGTGCCAGCAGTTTACAGGGAACCAATGAGCAGTTCTTC.

This clonotype showed up many times. CDR3 amino acids: CASSPRASILDTQYF. CDR3 in DNA: TGTGCCAGCAGCCCCCGGGCTAGTATTTTAGATACGCAGTATTTT. The V gene is TRBV7-9, the J gene TRBJ2-3; D unresolved. The CDR3 is made up of 15 amino acids. Trimming cost V 5 bases and J 5 bases, with 17 bases left between them. Germline assignment: CDR1 SEHNR and CDR2 FQNEAQ (reference sequence).

This clonotype was observed at least ten times. The CDR3 sequence: CASSSGLAGGGEQYF. The CDR3 bases are TGTGCCAGCAGTTCGGGACTAGCGGGAGGAGGTGAGCAGTACTTC. The chain has TRBV5-4 and TRBJ2-7, with 15 nucleotides matching TRBD2. Germline V gives CDR1 SGHNT, CDR2 YYREEE (reference sequence). CDR3 length: 15 residues. Germline trimming cut 5 bases from V and 7 bases from J; bases unmatched to any gene: 7.

In its sample, this clonotype was seen once. This rearrangement joins TRBV7-9 to TRBJ2-3; D gene unclear. Deletions cut 5 bases from V and 12 bases from J, with 12 bases between. Per germline, CDR1 SEHNR and CDR2 FQNEAQ (reference sequence). CDR3 length equals 11 residues. The CDR3 here is CASSADGPQYF. The CDR3 DNA sequence: TGTGCCAGCAGCGCCGACGGACCCCAGTATTTT.

CDR3 sequence: CASSFEGPLYEQYF. The CDR3 DNA reads as TGTGCCAGCAGTTTCGAGGGGCCCTTATACGAGCAGTACTTC. The rearrangement uses TRBV12-3 or TRBV12-4 and TRBJ2-7, with D perhaps given as TRBD1 or TRBD2 (5 bases each). Trimming cost V 3 bases and J 4 bases, with 13 bases left between them. The CDR3 consists of 14 residues.

The genes are TRBV7-2 and TRBJ2-1; D perhaps matches TRBD2 (5 bases). This CDR3 is built from 14 residues. The germline V and J ends were trimmed by 8 bases and 7 bases, with 18 bases remaining between them. The germline CDR1 and CDR2 sequences are SGHTA and FQGNSA. The DNA for the CDR3 is TGTGCCAGCTTTCGGCTCTTTAAGCGGAATGAGCAGTTCTTC. As protein: CASFRLFKRNEQFF.

This clonotype appeared a few times. The J gene is TRBJ2-7, the V gene TRBV6-2 or TRBV6-3; D call uncertain. V lost 8 bases, J lost 6 bases, and 8 bases lay in between. Germline loops: CDR1 MNHEY, CDR2 SVGEGT. The CDR3 totals 10 residues. The CDR3 region is CASSKGEQYF. DNA for the CDR3: TGTGCCAGCTCAAAGGGCGAGCAGTACTTC.

This clonotype has only a few counts. The CDR3 is CSASWGDEQYF. In nucleotides, the CDR3 is TGCAGTGCTAGTTGGGGTGACGAGCAGTACTTC. This chain uses TRBV20-1 with TRBJ2-7; no firm D call. The CDR3 totals 11 residues. The V end was cut by 3 bases, the J end by 5 bases, with 8 bases between. Germline-derived CDR1 and CDR2 are DFQATT and SNEGSKA (reference sequence).

The chain combines TRBV4-3 with TRBJ2-1, with 9 bases matching TRBD2. CDR3 length: 16 residues. V shed 3 bases, J shed 8 bases, and the junction held 11 bases outside the gene matches. CDR1 and CDR2 from the germline V gene are LGHNA and YSLEER. This CDR3 is CASSQEREASGYEQFF. CDR3 sequence (DNA): TGCGCCAGCAGCCAGGAGCGGGAGGCCTCGGGCTATGAGCAGTTCTTC.

This clonotype was counted a few times. This CDR3 is CASSLLAYEQYF. The CDR3 DNA sequence: TGTGCCAGCAGCTTACTCGCGTACGAGCAGTACTTC. The V gene is TRBV11-1, the J gene TRBJ2-7; D is unclear. Germline CDR1 and CDR2: SGHAT and FQDESV (reference sequence). The CDR3 has 12 amino acids. Trimming removed 2 bases at V and 4 bases at J, with 6 bases between.

The table lists this clonotype with many counts. The rearrangement joins TRBV6-2 or TRBV6-3 to TRBJ2-5, with D tentatively TRBD1 (6 bases). Trimming stripped 6 bases from V and 9 bases from J, with 17 bases between. This CDR3 region has 13 residues. Germline V lookup: CDR1 MNHEY, CDR2 SVGEGT. This chain's CDR3 is CASSPPGANSQYF. CDR3 nucleotide sequence: TGTGCCAGCAGCCCCCCAGGGGCGAACTCCCAGTACTTC.

In its sample, this clonotype was seen many times. This rearrangement joins TRBV7-2 to TRBJ2-7; 9 bases are shared with TRBD2. The trim removed 5 bases at V and 0 bases at J, leaving 5 bases unmatched. Germline V CDR1 and CDR2: SGHTA, FQGNSA. The CDR3 has 15 residues. CDR3 residues: CASSLTSGRSYEQYF. Here the CDR3 DNA reads TGTGCCAGCAGCCTGACTAGCGGCCGCTCCTACGAGCAGTACTTC.

This clonotype occurred a few times. This chain links TRBV11-2 with TRBJ1-4; D not resolved. V lost 0 bases to trimming and J lost 8 bases, with 13 bases between them. Germline V gene data show CDR1 as SGHAT and CDR2 as FQNNGV. The CDR3 sequence is 15 residues long. CDR3 DNA sequence: TGTGCCAGCAGCTTAGACGTCTTCGGTGGCGAAAAACTGTTTTTT. This codes for CASSLDVFGGEKLFF.

This chain links TRBV27 with TRBJ2-7; 10 bases match TRBD2. Unmatched junction bases numbered 11, after V lost 5 bases and J lost 7 bases. The CDR3 extends over 15 amino acids. Germline CDR1 reads MNHEY; CDR2 reads SMNVEV (reference sequence). CDR3 DNA sequence: TGTGCCAGCAGTAACGGACTAGCGGCTCTGGGGGAGCAGTACTTC. Protein product: CASSNGLAALGEQYF.

This clonotype has a handful of counts. The rearrangement uses TRBV7-9 and TRBJ2-3; possible D gene TRBD2, 6 bases. Trimming took off 8 bases at V and 3 bases at J, with 9 bases between the two ends. Per germline, CDR1 SEHNR and CDR2 FQNEAQ (reference sequence). There are 12 residues in the CDR3. This CDR3 reads CASHGGTDTQYF. The DNA for the CDR3 is TGTGCCAGCCACGGGGGAACAGATACGCAGTATTTT.

This clonotype has a handful of counts. The chain has TRBV6-2 or TRBV6-3 and TRBJ2-7; TRBD2 agrees at 10 bases. Germline assignment: CDR1 MNHEY and CDR2 SVGEGT. The V gene end was trimmed by 3 bases and the J gene end by 0 bases; junction bases not matched to a gene: 11. The CDR3 covers 18 residues. The CDR3 DNA sequence: TGTGCCAGCAGTTATAAGCCCAGCGGGAGGGGAAGCTCCTACGAGCAGTACTTC. Translating gives CASSYKPSGRGSSYEQYF.

This clonotype was seen many times. This chain's CDR3 is CASSYSGEQYF. DNA for the CDR3: TGTGCCAGCAGTTACTCCGGCGAGCAGTACTTC. The rearrangement uses TRBV6-5 and TRBJ2-7; D not resolved. The CDR3 extends over 11 amino acids. With 0 bases removed from V and 6 bases from J, the gap between germline ends came to 3 bases. From germline, CDR1 is MNHEY and CDR2 SVGAGI.

At least ten counts were recorded for this clonotype. The rearrangement uses TRBV14 and TRBJ2-5; D remains unclear. The CDR3 sequence is 13 residues long. V was clipped by 4 bases and J by 9 bases, with 15 bases between them. Germline V gene lookup returns CDR1 SGHDN and CDR2 FVKESK. The chain's CDR3 is CASSLGPIGAQYF. The CDR3 region has the DNA TGTGCCAGCAGCCTGGGTCCAATTGGGGCCCAGTACTTC. Full variable domain (outside the CDR3, taken from reference TRBV14 and TRBJ2-5): EAGVTQFPSHSVIEKGQTVTLRCDPISGHDNLYWYRRVMGKEIKFLLHFVKESKQDESGMPNNRFLAERTGGTYSTLKVQPAELEDSGVYFCASSLGPIGAQYFGPGTRLLVL.

This clonotype was seen at least ten times. This sequence joins TRBV5-1 and TRBJ2-1, with a tentative D call TRBD2 (5 bases). Germline CDR1 and CDR2: SGHRS and YFSETQ. The V and J ends lost 7 bases and 5 bases respectively, with 13 bases between them. This CDR3 spans 13 amino acids. CDR3 coding DNA: TGCGCCAGCTCACTAGATCCACACAATGAGCAGTTCTTC. It translates to CASSLDPHNEQFF.

Turning to this clonotype: With a much larger clone just one base away, this may be a read error. V and J are TRBV11-3 and TRBJ2-5; weak D call: TRBD1 (6 bases). CDR1 and CDR2 from the germline V gene are SGHNT and YENEEA. The V gene lost 5 bases and the J gene lost 4 bases, with 14 bases spanning the gap. The CDR3 length is 14 residues. Here the CDR3 DNA reads TGTGCCAGCAGCCCCAGAGGGGGACGAGAGACCCAGTACTTC. Protein sequence: CASSPRGGRETQYF.

Details on this clonotype: Being one base from a much bigger clone, this may be a read error. The V gene is TRBV7-2, the J gene TRBJ2-4; either TRBD1 or TRBD2 may fit D (7 bases each). CDR3 length: 15 residues. Germline values: CDR1 SGHTA, CDR2 FQGNSA. V lost 2 bases and J lost 7, with 15 bases in between. The CDR3 reads CASSLSQGEGNIQYF. The CDR3 coding sequence is TGTGCCAGCAGCTTAAGTCAGGGGGAGGGCAACATTCAGTACTTC.

The chain combines TRBV20-1 with TRBJ2-2; no reliable D call. In germline, CDR1 is DFQATT, CDR2 SNEGSKA (reference sequence). CDR3 size: 13 residues. The germline V and J ends were trimmed by 0 bases and 3 bases, with 5 bases remaining between them. This CDR3 reads CSARDPYTGELFF. CDR3 coding DNA: TGCAGTGCTAGAGATCCTTACACCGGGGAGCTGTTTTTT.

In this sample, this clonotype turned up many times. The rearrangement joins TRBV20-1 to TRBJ1-6; 9 bases line up with TRBD1. J gave up 8 bases and V 3 bases, and 8 bases lay outside the gene matches. The germline V gene has CDR1 DFQATT and CDR2 SNEGSKA (reference sequence). The CDR3 contains 15 residues. CDR3 amino acids: CSARDMRQGDSPLHF. DNA of the CDR3: TGCAGTGCTAGGGATATGAGACAGGGGGATTCACCCCTCCACTTT.

This clonotype was seen ten or more times. The V gene is TRBV6-6, the J gene TRBJ2-4; a possible D gene is TRBD1 (6 bases). The CDR3 totals 16 residues. Germline loops: CDR1 MNHNY, CDR2 SVGAGI (reference sequence). V lost 2 bases and J 0 bases, leaving 11 bases between the germline ends. CDR3 protein: CASSYGMGAAKNIQYF. Here the CDR3 DNA reads TGTGCCAGCAGTTACGGCATGGGGGCAGCCAAAAACATTCAGTACTTC.

In this sample, this clonotype turned up a few times. The chain has TRBV27 and TRBJ1-5; no definite D call. Trimming cost V 6 bases and J 0 bases, with 12 bases left between them. CDR1 is MNHEY, CDR2 SMNVEV, per germline (reference sequence). The CDR3 is 15 residues long. This chain's CDR3 is CASRKNLNSNQPQHF. Written as DNA, the CDR3 is TGTGCCAGCAGAAAGAACCTTAATAGCAATCAGCCCCAGCATTTT.

The sample holds many counts of this clonotype. This chain joins TRBV11-2 and TRBJ2-1; D might be TRBD2 (6 bases). V was trimmed by 3 bases and J by 5 bases, leaving 11 bases between them. This CDR3 spans 14 amino acids. Germline CDR1 SGHAT, CDR2 FQNNGV. The CDR3 is CASSLRDPNNEQFF. CDR3 nucleotides: TGTGCCAGCAGCTTGCGGGATCCAAACAATGAGCAGTTCTTC.

This clonotype was seen ten or more times. The chain is built from TRBV20-1 and TRBJ1-4, with 8 bases that match TRBD1. This CDR3 is 17 amino acids long. J lost 0 bases, V lost 6 bases, and 12 bases had no gene match. Germline assignment: CDR1 DFQATT and CDR2 SNEGSKA (reference sequence). The CDR3 coding sequence is TGCAGTGCACCCTCAGCTGGACAGGGTGCAACTAATGAAAAACTGTTTTTT. Translated, it gives CSAPSAGQGATNEKLFF.